The rows below give T cell receptor beta chains drawn from one sample of a study of CD8+CD57+ T cells in acquired aplastic anemia. Using its own MiXCR run on the reads, TCRdb lists one record per CDR3 protein. In the table there are some 200,000 distinct CDR3 sequences, around 49% of which are singletons. The source material was sorted CD4+, CD8+, or CD8+CD57+ T cells (not recorded which) from PBMCs. The receptors come from a human donor with aplastic anemia. CDR3s include the opening cysteine and the closing phenylalanine or tryptophan. The D gene is left open where the match is weak. A row's size may be missing; if present it is once, few, many or a size class.

V	D	J	size	CDR3	DNA
TRBV29-1	TRBD1	TRBJ2-7	NA	CSVAPDRPYEQYF	TGCAGCGTCGCCCCGGACAGGCCCTACGAGCAGTACTTC
TRBV7-2	TRBD1	TRBJ2-2	many	CASSTYRGLGWTGELFF	TGTGCCAGCAGCACGTACAGGGGGCTGGGTTGGACCGGGGAGCTGTTTTTT
TRBV4-1	NA	TRBJ2-7	NA	CASSRDGVYEQYF	TGCGCCAGCAGCCGCGACGGAGTTTACGAGCAGTACTTC
TRBV3-1	NA	TRBJ2-7	many	CASSQGAREQYF	TGTGCCAGCAGCCAAGGAGCTAGGGAGCAGTACTTC
TRBV20-1	NA	TRBJ1-1	many	CSAIGTGDTEAFF	TGCAGTGCTATCGGGACGGGTGACACTGAAGCTTTCTTT
TRBV6-1	NA	TRBJ1-4	few	CASSLRGREKLFF	TGTGCCAGCAGTCTCAGGGGAAGGGAAAAACTGTTTTTT
TRBV6-4	NA	TRBJ2-3	NA	CASSETDSTDTQYF	TGTGCCAGCAGTGAAACCGATTCCACAGATACGCAGTATTTT
TRBV25-1	TRBD1	TRBJ1-2	NA	CASSDRDRDYGYTF	TGTGCCAGCAGTGACCGGGACAGGGACTATGGCTACACCTTC
TRBV2	NA	TRBJ2-5	NA	CASSGLSNTGETQYF	TGTGCCAGCAGTGGACTTTCGAACACCGGGGAGACCCAGTACTTC
TRBV28	TRBD1	TRBJ2-7	many	CASRVPGQGYEQYF	TGTGCCAGCAGGGTACCGGGACAGGGTTACGAGCAGTACTTC
TRBV9	NA	TRBJ2-5	many	CASSVGVHEETQYF	TGTGCCAGCAGCGTTGGGGTGCATGAGGAGACCCAGTACTTC
TRBV2	NA	TRBJ1-1	many	CASRGAAEMNTEAFF	TGTGCCAGCAGGGGGGCCGCGGAGATGAACACTGAAGCTTTCTTT
TRBV20-1	NA	TRBJ2-5	NA	CSARATTQETQYF	TGCAGTGCTAGAGCGACTACCCAAGAGACCCAGTACTTC
TRBV12-3/TRBV12-4	TRBD2	TRBJ2-5	few	CASSFFAGEGETQYF	TGTGCCAGCAGTTTCTTTGCGGGGGAGGGGGAGACCCAGTACTTC
TRBV4-1	NA	TRBJ2-6	many	CASSQQLPGANVLTF	TGCGCCAGCAGCCAACAGTTACCTGGGGCCAACGTCCTGACTTTC
TRBV7-9	TRBD1	TRBJ2-1	few	CASSAQGALYNEQFF	TGTGCCAGCAGCGCTCAGGGGGCCCTCTACAATGAGCAGTTCTTC
TRBV7-9	NA	TRBJ2-1	many	CASATRVGNNEQFF	TGTGCCAGTGCGACACGGGTTGGGAACAATGAGCAGTTCTTC
TRBV10-3	NA	TRBJ2-7	NA	CAISESGTSNYEQYF	TGTGCCATCAGTGAGTCCGGGACATCCAACTACGAGCAGTACTTC
TRBV5-5	NA	TRBJ2-2	NA	CASSLDGDRELFF	TGTGCCAGCAGCTTGGATGGGGACCGGGAGCTGTTTTTT
TRBV7-9	TRBD1	TRBJ2-7	once	CASSSGQDSSYEQYF	TGTGCCAGCAGCTCCGGACAGGATAGCTCCTACGAGCAGTACTTC
TRBV12-5	NA	TRBJ2-1	few	CASELTGSRYNEQFF	TGTGCTAGTGAGCTCACAGGTTCCCGTTACAATGAGCAGTTCTTC
TRBV20-1	TRBD1	TRBJ2-7	NA	CSARDRQGGNEQYF	TGCAGTGCTAGAGACAGACAGGGGGGCAACGAGCAGTACTTC
TRBV19	NA	TRBJ2-5	NA	CASSIDGRTTQYF	TGTGCCAGTAGTATCGATGGGAGAACGACCCAGTACTTC
TRBV20-1	NA	TRBJ1-5	NA	CSARDGLNQPQHF	TGCAGTGCTAGGGACGGACTCAATCAGCCCCAGCATTTT
TRBV7-7	NA	TRBJ2-7	few	CASTRDKSYEQYF	TGTGCCAGCACCCGGGACAAATCCTACGAGCAGTACTTC
TRBV5-6	TRBD1	TRBJ1-3	many	CASSSRDRGDTIYF	TGTGCCAGCAGCTCTAGGGACAGGGGAGACACCATATATTTT
TRBV14	NA	TRBJ1-1	NA	CASSLVGAGANTEAFF	TGTGCCAGCAGCTTGGTGGGGGCAGGGGCTAACACTGAAGCTTTCTTT
TRBV7-3	NA	TRBJ1-5	NA	CASSLWGNNQPQHF	TGTGCCAGCAGTTTATGGGGGAACAATCAGCCCCAGCATTTT
TRBV7-2	NA	TRBJ2-7	few	CASSFGSYEQYF	TGTGCCAGCAGCTTCGGCAGCTACGAGCAGTACTTC
TRBV5-1	TRBD1	TRBJ2-7	NA	CASSLRQGLLYEQYF	TGCGCCAGCAGCTTGAGACAGGGTCTCCTCTACGAGCAGTACTTC
TRBV4-1	NA	TRBJ1-1	many	CASRRGEGSNTEAFF	TGCGCCAGCAGGAGAGGGGAAGGGTCGAACACTGAAGCTTTCTTT
TRBV20-1	TRBD1	TRBJ1-6	many	CSARIATGGDSPLHF	TGCAGTGCTCGTATAGCGACAGGGGGGGATTCACCCCTCCACTTT
TRBV19	TRBD2	TRBJ2-3	NA	CASSMRTSGEADTQYF	TGTGCCAGTAGTATGAGGACTAGCGGGGAGGCGGATACGCAGTATTTT